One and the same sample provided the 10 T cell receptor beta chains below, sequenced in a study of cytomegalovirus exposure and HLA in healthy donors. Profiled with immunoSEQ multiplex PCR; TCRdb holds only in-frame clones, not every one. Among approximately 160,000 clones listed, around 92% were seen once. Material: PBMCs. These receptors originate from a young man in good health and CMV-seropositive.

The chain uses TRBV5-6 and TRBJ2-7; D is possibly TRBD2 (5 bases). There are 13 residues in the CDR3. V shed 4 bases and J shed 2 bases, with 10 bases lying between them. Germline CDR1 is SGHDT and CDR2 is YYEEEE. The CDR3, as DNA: TGTGCCAGCAGCCGGACGGGGACCTACGAGCAGTACTTC. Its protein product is CASSRTGTYEQYF. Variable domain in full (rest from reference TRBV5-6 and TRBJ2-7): DAGVTQSPTHLIKTRGQQVTLRCSPKSGHDTVSWYQQALGQGPQFIFQYYEEEERQRGNFPDRFSGHQFPNYSSELNVNALLLGDSALYLCASSRTGTYEQYFGPGTRLTVT.

This CDR3 reads CASSPGGLAGVGTFYEQYF. The CDR3 bases are TGTGCCAGCAGCCCTGGGGGACTAGCGGGTGTGGGGACGTTCTACGAGCAGTACTTC. The rearrangement joins TRBV27 to TRBJ2-7; 12 nucleotides match TRBD2. The germline V gene encodes CDR1 MNHEY and CDR2 SMNVEV (reference sequence). The CDR3 length is 19 residues. J was trimmed by 3 bases and V by 6 bases; bases with no gene match: 18.

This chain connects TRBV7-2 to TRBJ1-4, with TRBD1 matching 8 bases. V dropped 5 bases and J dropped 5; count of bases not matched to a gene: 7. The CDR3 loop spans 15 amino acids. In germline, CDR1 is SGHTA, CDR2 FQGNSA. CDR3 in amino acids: CASSQRTGRNEKLFF. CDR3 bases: TGTGCCAGCAGCCAGCGGACAGGGAGAAATGAAAAACTGTTTTTT.

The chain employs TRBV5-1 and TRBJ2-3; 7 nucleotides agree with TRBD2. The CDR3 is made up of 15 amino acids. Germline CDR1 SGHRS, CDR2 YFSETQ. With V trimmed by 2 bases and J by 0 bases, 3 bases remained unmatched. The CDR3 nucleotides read TGCGCCAGCAGCTTTGGCGGGAGAAGCACAGATACGCAGTATTTT. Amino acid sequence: CASSFGGRSTDTQYF.

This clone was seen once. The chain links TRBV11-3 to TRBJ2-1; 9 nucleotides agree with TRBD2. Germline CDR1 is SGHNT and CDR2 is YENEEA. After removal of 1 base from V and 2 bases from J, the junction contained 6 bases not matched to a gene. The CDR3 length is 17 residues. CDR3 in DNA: TGTGCCAGCAGCTTAGGGGGGGCTAGCGGGACCTACAATGAGCAGTTCTTC. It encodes CASSLGGASGTYNEQFF. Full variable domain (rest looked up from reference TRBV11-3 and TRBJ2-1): EAGVVQSPRYKIIEKKQPVAFWCNPISGHNTLYWYLQNLGQGPELLIRYENEEAVDDSQLPKDRFSAERLKGVDSTLKIQPAELGDSAVYLCASSLGGASGTYNEQFFGPGTRLTVL.

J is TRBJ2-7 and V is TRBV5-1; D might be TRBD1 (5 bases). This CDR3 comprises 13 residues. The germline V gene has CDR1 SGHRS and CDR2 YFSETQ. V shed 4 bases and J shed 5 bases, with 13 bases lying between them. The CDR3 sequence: CASSPGKFHEQYF. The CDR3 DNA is TGCGCCAGCAGCCCAGGGAAGTTCCACGAGCAGTACTTC.

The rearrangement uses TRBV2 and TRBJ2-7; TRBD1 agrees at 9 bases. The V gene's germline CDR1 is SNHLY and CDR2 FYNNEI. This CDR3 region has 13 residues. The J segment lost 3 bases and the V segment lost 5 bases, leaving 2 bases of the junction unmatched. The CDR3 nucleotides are TGTGCCAGCAGTTCGACAGGGGGCTACGAGCAGTACTTC. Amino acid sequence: CASSSTGGYEQYF.

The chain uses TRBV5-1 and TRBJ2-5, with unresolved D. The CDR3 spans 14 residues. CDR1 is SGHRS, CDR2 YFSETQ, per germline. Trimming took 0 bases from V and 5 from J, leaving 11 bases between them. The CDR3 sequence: CASSLDPAGETQYF. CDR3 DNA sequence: TGCGCCAGCAGCTTGGATCCGGCCGGGGAGACCCAGTACTTC. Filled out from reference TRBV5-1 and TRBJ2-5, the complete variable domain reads KAGVTQTPRYLIKTRGQQVTLSCSPISGHRSVSWYQQTPGQGLQFLFEYFSETQRNKGNFPGRFSGRQFSNSRSEMNVSTLELGDSALYLCASSLDPAGETQYFGPGTRLLVL.

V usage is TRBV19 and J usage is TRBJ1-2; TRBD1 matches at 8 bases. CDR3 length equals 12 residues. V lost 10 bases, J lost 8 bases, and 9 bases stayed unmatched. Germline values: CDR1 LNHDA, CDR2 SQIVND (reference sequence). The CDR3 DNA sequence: TGTGCCACTAAAGGACAGGGAAGCGGCTACACCTTC. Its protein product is CATKGQGSGYTF.

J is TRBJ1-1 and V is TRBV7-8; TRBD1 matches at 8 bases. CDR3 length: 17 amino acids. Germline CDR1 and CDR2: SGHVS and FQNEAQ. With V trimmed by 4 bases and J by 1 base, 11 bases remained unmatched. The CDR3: CASSSDRVIEKNTEAFF. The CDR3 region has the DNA TGTGCCAGCAGCTCGGACAGGGTAATCGAAAAGAACACTGAAGCTTTCTTT.